These 4 T cell receptor beta chains share one sample of origin, sequenced in a study of blood T cell repertoires in COVID-19. Generated by immunoSEQ multiplex PCR, the TCRdb table keeps only in-frame clones and is missing some. The repertoire holds 51,000 or so clones, with about 81% as singletons. The specimen was peripheral blood. The receptors were sampled from a woman aged 80 or over with COVID-19, enrolled during active disease.

The chain couples TRBV30 to TRBJ1-6; weak D call: TRBD1 (5 bases). The CDR3 covers 13 residues. CDR1 GTSNPN and CDR2 SVGIG come from the germline V gene (reference sequence). V was shortened by 3 bases and J by 8 bases, with 11 bases between the two germline ends. CDR3 residues: CAWRSGGYSPLHF. The DNA of the CDR3 is TGTGCCTGGAGGTCCGGGGGGTATTCACCCCTCCACTTT.

The gene calls are TRBV30 and TRBJ1-1; the D is unclear. Trimming stripped 7 bases from V and 7 bases from J, with 10 bases between. Germline CDR1 reads GTSNPN; CDR2 reads SVGIG (reference sequence). The CDR3 extends over 10 amino acids. The CDR3 coding sequence is TGTGCCTTACGTGGCGGTGAAGCTTTCTTT. Its translation is CALRGGEAFF.

V and J are TRBV2 and TRBJ2-1; D may be TRBD2 (5 bases). V was trimmed by 10 bases and J by 7 bases, leaving 17 bases between them. The CDR3 totals 13 residues. Germline V CDR1 and CDR2: SNHLY, FYNNEI. The CDR3 sequence: CATHSLDLNEQFF. CDR3 coding DNA: TGTGCCACCCACTCCCTGGACTTGAATGAGCAGTTCTTC.

The rearrangement joins TRBV27 to TRBJ2-3, with D unresolved. There are 16 residues in the CDR3. Trimming shortened V by 3 bases and J by 0 bases, and 13 bases separated the two germline ends. Germline V lookup: CDR1 MNHEY, CDR2 SMNVEV (reference sequence). CDR3 DNA sequence: TGTGCCAGCAGTTTGGTCGGAGCCGAAAGCACAGATACGCAGTATTTT. Amino acids: CASSLVGAESTDTQYF.